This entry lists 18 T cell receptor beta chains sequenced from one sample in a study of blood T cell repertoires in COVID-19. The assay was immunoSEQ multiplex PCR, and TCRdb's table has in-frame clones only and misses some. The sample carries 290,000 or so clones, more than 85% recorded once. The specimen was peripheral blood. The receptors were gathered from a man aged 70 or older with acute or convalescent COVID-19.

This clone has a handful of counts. The CDR3 spells CASSRTGPQPQHF. CDR3 DNA: TGTGCCAGCAGTAGGACAGGGCCTCAGCCCCAGCATTTT. The chain has TRBV12-3 or TRBV12-4 and TRBJ1-5; 8 positions agree with TRBD1. After removal of 5 bases from V and 6 bases from J, the junction contained 3 bases not matched to a gene. The CDR3 is made up of 13 amino acids.

DNA for the CDR3: TGCGCCAGCAGTGTGCTAGCGGGTCGGGGGTACGAGCAGTACTTC. Translating it yields CASSVLAGRGYEQYF. The chain links TRBV10-2 to TRBJ2-7; 8 nucleotides align to TRBD2. CDR3 length: 15 residues. Trimming cost V 4 bases and J 4 bases; bases outside gene matches: 9. Germline loops: CDR1 WSHSY, CDR2 SAAADI.

The CDR3 spells CASSVDAQGKSGNTIYF. The CDR3 region has the DNA TGTGCCAGCAGCGTTGACGCACAGGGAAAATCAGGAAACACCATATATTTT. This sequence joins TRBV9 and TRBJ1-3; tentatively, D is TRBD1 (6 bases). V gave up 2 bases and J gave up 4 bases, with 19 bases separating them. CDR3 length: 17 residues. CDR1 and CDR2 from the germline V gene are SGDLS and YYNGEE.

The CDR3 DNA sequence: TGTGCCAGCAGTCCATTAGCCAAAAACATTCAGTACTTC. Translating gives CASSPLAKNIQYF. The chain combines TRBV27 with TRBJ2-4; no clear D. CDR1 and CDR2 from the germline V gene are MNHEY and SMNVEV (reference sequence). V shed 5 bases and J shed 0 bases, with 5 bases lying between them. The CDR3 length is 13 residues.

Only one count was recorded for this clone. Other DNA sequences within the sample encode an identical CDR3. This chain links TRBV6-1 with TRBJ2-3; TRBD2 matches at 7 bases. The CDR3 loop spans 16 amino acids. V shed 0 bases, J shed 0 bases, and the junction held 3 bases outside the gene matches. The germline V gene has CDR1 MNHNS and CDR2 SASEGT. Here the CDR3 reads CASSEATSRSTDTQYF. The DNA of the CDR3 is TGTGCCAGCAGTGAAGCGACTAGCCGTAGCACAGATACGCAGTATTTT.

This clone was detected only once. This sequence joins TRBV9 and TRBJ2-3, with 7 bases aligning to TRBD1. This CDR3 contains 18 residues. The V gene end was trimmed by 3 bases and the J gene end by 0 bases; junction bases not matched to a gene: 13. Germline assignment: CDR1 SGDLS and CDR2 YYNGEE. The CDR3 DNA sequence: TGTGCCAGCAGCGGGAGGCTCTGGGGACAGACTAGCACAGATACGCAGTATTTT. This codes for CASSGRLWGQTSTDTQYF.

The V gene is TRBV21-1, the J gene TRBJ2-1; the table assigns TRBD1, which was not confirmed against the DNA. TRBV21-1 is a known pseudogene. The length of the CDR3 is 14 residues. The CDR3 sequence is CASSVRTGDNEQFF. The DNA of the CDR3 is TGTGCCAGCAGCGTCCGGACAGGGGACAATGAGCAGTTCTTC.

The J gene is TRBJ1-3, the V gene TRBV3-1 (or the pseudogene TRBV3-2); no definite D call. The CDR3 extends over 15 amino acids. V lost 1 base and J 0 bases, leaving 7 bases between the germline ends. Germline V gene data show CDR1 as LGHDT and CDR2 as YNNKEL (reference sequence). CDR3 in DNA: TGTGCCAGCAGCCAAGCCGGGATCTCTGGAAACACCATATATTTT. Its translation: CASSQAGISGNTIYF.

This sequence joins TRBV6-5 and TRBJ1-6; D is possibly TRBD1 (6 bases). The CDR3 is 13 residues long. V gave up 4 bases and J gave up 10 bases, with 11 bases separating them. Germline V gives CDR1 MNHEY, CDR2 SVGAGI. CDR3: CASSFRDTSPLHF. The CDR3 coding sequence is TGTGCCAGCAGTTTCCGGGACACGTCACCCCTCCACTTT.

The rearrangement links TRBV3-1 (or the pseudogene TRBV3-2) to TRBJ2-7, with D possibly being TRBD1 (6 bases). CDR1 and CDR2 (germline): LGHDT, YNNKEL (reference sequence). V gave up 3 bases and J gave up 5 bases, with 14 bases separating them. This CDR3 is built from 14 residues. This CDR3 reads CASSQMPGAHEQYF. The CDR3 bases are TGTGCCAGCAGCCAGATGCCAGGGGCCCACGAGCAGTACTTC.

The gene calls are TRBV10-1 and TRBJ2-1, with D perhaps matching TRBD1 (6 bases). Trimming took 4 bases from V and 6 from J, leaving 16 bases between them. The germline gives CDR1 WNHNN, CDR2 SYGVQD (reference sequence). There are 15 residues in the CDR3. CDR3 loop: CASSGEDRVGNEQFF. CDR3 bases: TGCGCCAGCAGTGGAGAGGACAGAGTAGGCAATGAGCAGTTCTTC.

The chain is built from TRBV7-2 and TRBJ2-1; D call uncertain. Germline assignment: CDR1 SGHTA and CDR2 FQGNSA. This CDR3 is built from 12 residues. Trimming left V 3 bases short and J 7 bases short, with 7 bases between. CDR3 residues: CASSFSRNEQFF. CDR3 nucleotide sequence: TGTGCCAGCAGCTTCTCGAGAAATGAGCAGTTCTTC.

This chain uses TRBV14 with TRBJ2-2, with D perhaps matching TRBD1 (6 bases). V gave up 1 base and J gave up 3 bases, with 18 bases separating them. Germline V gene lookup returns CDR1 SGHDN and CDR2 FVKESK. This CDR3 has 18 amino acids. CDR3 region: CASSQGLRPGVDTGELFF. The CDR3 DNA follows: TGTGCCAGCAGCCAAGGCCTGAGGCCAGGGGTGGACACCGGGGAGCTGTTTTTT.

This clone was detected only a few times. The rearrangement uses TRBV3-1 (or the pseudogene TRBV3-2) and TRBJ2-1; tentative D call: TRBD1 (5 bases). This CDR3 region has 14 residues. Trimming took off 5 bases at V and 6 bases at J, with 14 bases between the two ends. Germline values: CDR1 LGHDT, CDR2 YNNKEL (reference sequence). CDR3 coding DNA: TGTGCCAGCAGCTATCTACAGGCGACCAATGAGCAGTTCTTC. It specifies CASSYLQATNEQFF.

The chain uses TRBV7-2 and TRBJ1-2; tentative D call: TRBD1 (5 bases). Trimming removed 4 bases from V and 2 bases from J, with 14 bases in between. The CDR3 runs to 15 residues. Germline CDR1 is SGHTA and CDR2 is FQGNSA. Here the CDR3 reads CASSSAQDRNYGYTF. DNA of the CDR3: TGTGCCAGCAGCTCAGCACAAGACAGAAACTATGGCTACACCTTC.

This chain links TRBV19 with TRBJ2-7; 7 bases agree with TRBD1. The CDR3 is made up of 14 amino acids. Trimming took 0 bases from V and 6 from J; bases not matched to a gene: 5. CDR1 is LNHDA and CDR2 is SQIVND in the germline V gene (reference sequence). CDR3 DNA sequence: TGTGCCAGTAGTATAGACAGGGGGTTTGGCGAGCAGTACTTC. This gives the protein CASSIDRGFGEQYF.

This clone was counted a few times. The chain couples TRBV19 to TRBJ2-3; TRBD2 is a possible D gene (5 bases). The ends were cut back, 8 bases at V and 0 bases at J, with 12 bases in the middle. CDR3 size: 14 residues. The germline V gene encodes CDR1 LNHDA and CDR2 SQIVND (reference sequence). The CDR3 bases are TGTGCCAGTTCCGGCGGGTCGAGCACAGATACGCAGTATTTT. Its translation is CASSGGSSTDTQYF.

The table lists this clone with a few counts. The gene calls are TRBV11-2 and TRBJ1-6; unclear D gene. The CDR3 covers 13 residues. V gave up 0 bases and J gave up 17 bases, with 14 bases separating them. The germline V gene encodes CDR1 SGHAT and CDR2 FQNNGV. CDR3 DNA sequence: TGTGCCAGCAGCTTAGATCTTGACAAGCGGATCCACTTT. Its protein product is CASSLDLDKRIHF.